The 21 T cell receptor beta chains in this list originate from one sample, sequenced in a study of early T cells in non-severe SARS-CoV-2 infection. TCRdb recomputed calls from the 5' RACE reads with MiXCR, one row per CDR3 protein. The sample carries roughly 57,000 distinct CDR3 sequences, approximately 12% recorded once. The source material was whole blood, sampled at baseline. These receptor sequences come from an adult who was a healthcare worker with PCR-confirmed SARS-CoV-2 infection or an uninfected control (not recorded which).

The chain has TRBV12-3 or TRBV12-4 and TRBJ1-2; D gene ambiguous. With 2 bases removed from V and 7 bases from J, the gap between germline ends came to 8 bases. This CDR3 spans 12 amino acids. In DNA form, the CDR3 reads TGTGCCAGCAGTTTAAGTGATGGTGGCTACACCTTC. It encodes CASSLSDGGYTF.

This clonotype was found a few times. The rearrangement joins TRBV5-4 to TRBJ2-7; D call uncertain. Deletions cut 2 bases from V and 5 bases from J, with 8 bases between. The CDR3 runs to 12 residues. Germline CDR1 reads SGHNT; CDR2 reads YYREEE (reference sequence). This CDR3 reads CASSFAWDEQYF. In DNA form, the CDR3 reads TGTGCCAGCAGCTTCGCCTGGGACGAGCAGTACTTC.

The V and J genes are TRBV20-1 and TRBJ2-7; D perhaps matches TRBD2 (6 bases). The CDR3 loop spans 13 amino acids. Trimming removed 1 base from V and 3 bases from J, with 10 bases in between. CDR1 DFQATT and CDR2 SNEGSKA come from the germline V gene (reference sequence). The CDR3 region is CSARGLVDYEQYF. DNA of the CDR3: TGCAGTGCTAGAGGACTAGTGGACTACGAGCAGTACTTC.

V and J are TRBV12-3 or TRBV12-4 and TRBJ2-7; tentative D call: TRBD1 (5 bases). Trimming pared 6 bases from V and 2 bases from J, leaving 17 bases between. CDR3 length equals 15 residues. CDR3 residues: CASSPAWTPTYEQYF. The DNA for the CDR3 is TGTGCCAGCAGCCCTGCGTGGACACCCACCTACGAGCAGTACTTC.

This clonotype has at least ten counts. The V gene is TRBV20-1, the J gene TRBJ2-7, with D possibly TRBD1 on 5 matching bases. V lost 3 bases and J 1 base, leaving 10 bases between the germline ends. Germline V CDR1 and CDR2: DFQATT, SNEGSKA (reference sequence). This CDR3 spans 13 amino acids. The DNA of the CDR3 is TGCAGTGCTAGCAGGGTTTTTTCCTACGAGCAGTACTTC. It translates to CSASRVFSYEQYF.

The rearrangement links TRBV5-6 to TRBJ2-1; 9 bases are a match to TRBD2. The CDR3 length is 16 residues. Germline lookup yields CDR1 SGHDT and CDR2 YYEEEE. The trim removed 4 bases at V and 2 bases at J, leaving 7 bases unmatched. CDR3 DNA sequence: TGTGCCAGCAGCGGCACTAGCGGGCGAACCTACAATGAGCAGTTCTTC. Translation gives CASSGTSGRTYNEQFF.

The sample holds a few counts of this clonotype. The V call is TRBV7-9, the J call TRBJ2-7; 13 bases match TRBD2. This CDR3 region has 15 residues. Germline V gives CDR1 SEHNR, CDR2 FQNEAQ (reference sequence). After removal of 5 bases from V and 3 bases from J, the junction contained 4 bases not matched to a gene. The CDR3 DNA follows: TGTGCCAGCAGCCAGGGGACTAGCGGGAACTACGAGCAGTACTTC. Its protein product is CASSQGTSGNYEQYF.

This clonotype was counted many times. The CDR3 sequence is CASSAASETQYF. CDR3 sequence (DNA): TGTGCCAGCAGCGCTGCTTCGGAGACCCAGTACTTC. This chain links TRBV9 with TRBJ2-5; D is unresolved. V was trimmed by 3 bases and J by 5 bases, leaving 8 bases between them. The length of the CDR3 is 12 residues. Germline assignment: CDR1 SGDLS and CDR2 YYNGEE.

A few counts support this clonotype. This rearrangement joins TRBV18 to TRBJ2-5, with 9 bases fitting TRBD2. Looked up from germline, CDR1 is KGHSH and CDR2 is LQKENI. Germline trimming cut 4 bases from V and 3 bases from J; bases unmatched to any gene: 3. This CDR3 spans 14 amino acids. CDR3: CASSLVAGEETQYF. The DNA for the CDR3 is TGTGCCAGCTCACTCGTAGCGGGAGAAGAGACCCAGTACTTC.

This clonotype was found many times. The chain combines TRBV5-8 with TRBJ2-7, with D possibly being TRBD2 (6 bases). The CDR3 contains 16 residues. V shed 1 base and J shed 3 bases, with 17 bases lying between them. Germline CDR1 SGHTS, CDR2 YDEGEE. The CDR3 nucleotides read TGTGCCAGCAGCTTGCCCCTGGGACTCCATAACTACGAGCAGTACTTC. Protein: CASSLPLGLHNYEQYF.

The genes are TRBV12-3 or TRBV12-4 and TRBJ1-6; tentatively, D is TRBD1 (5 bases). CDR3 length: 17 residues. Trimming took 5 bases from V and 10 from J, leaving 24 bases between them. The CDR3 here is CASSPGSGTPLRSPLHF. The CDR3 bases are TGTGCCAGCAGTCCGGGGAGTGGGACTCCCTTGAGGTCACCCCTCCACTTT.

The chain combines TRBV7-2 with TRBJ2-1; a possible D gene is TRBD2 (7 bases). V lost 4 bases to trimming and J lost 4 bases, with 26 bases between them. The germline V gene encodes CDR1 SGHTA and CDR2 FQGNSA. The CDR3 spans 19 residues. The CDR3 here is CASSSGGGGGLTSYNEQFF. The CDR3, as DNA: TGTGCCAGCAGCTCAGGAGGAGGAGGGGGACTAACCAGTTACAATGAGCAGTTCTTC.

This chain links TRBV20-1 with TRBJ2-1; D remains ambiguous. Germline V gene data show CDR1 as DFQATT and CDR2 as SNEGSKA (reference sequence). Trimming took off 0 bases at V and 10 bases at J, with 16 bases between the two ends. This CDR3 contains 14 residues. The CDR3 is CSARDEDHPMEQFF. In nucleotides, the CDR3 is TGCAGTGCTAGAGATGAAGACCACCCAATGGAGCAGTTCTTC.

This clonotype was observed many times. The V gene is TRBV7-9, the J gene TRBJ1-1; 7 bases are a match to TRBD1. V dropped 6 bases and J dropped 0; count of bases not matched to a gene: 4. CDR1 and CDR2 from the germline V gene are SEHNR and FQNEAQ (reference sequence). The CDR3 is made up of 14 amino acids. The CDR3 sequence is CASRQTGMNTEAFF. CDR3 sequence (DNA): TGTGCCAGCAGACAGACAGGGATGAACACTGAAGCTTTCTTT.

This clonotype occurred many times. The chain couples TRBV7-2 to TRBJ2-3; weak D call: TRBD2 (6 bases). The V and J ends lost 6 bases and 5 bases respectively, with 12 bases between them. Germline-derived CDR1 and CDR2 are SGHTA and FQGNSA. This CDR3 comprises 13 residues. CDR3 region: CASSTGLKDTQYF. The CDR3 DNA reads as TGTGCCAGCAGTACGGGACTCAAAGATACGCAGTATTTT.

This clonotype was picked up a small number of times. V usage is TRBV6-2 or TRBV6-3 and J usage is TRBJ2-1, with 7 positions matching TRBD2. The CDR3 length is 15 residues. V gave up 7 bases and J gave up 4 bases; unmatched junction bases: 10. The germline V gene encodes CDR1 MNHEY and CDR2 SVGEGT. In DNA form, the CDR3 reads TGTGCCAGCAAACAGCGGGAATTATGGTACAATGAGCAGTTCTTC. Protein product: CASKQRELWYNEQFF.

The chain links TRBV24-1 to TRBJ2-1; a possible D gene is TRBD2 (7 bases). Germline V gene sequence: CDR1 KGHDR, CDR2 SFDVKD. The CDR3 spans 14 residues. With 5 bases removed from V and 10 bases from J, the gap between germline ends came to 17 bases. The CDR3 nucleotides are TGTGCCACCAGTGCTGCGGGGGCTACTGAGGAGCAGTTCTTC. Encoded protein: CATSAAGATEEQFF.

The chain employs TRBV12-3 or TRBV12-4 and TRBJ1-5; 8 bases are a match to TRBD1. The CDR3 has 16 residues. The trim removed 8 bases at V and 2 bases at J, leaving 11 bases unmatched. The CDR3, as DNA: TGTGCCAGCGCTTTCTCTGGACAGGGCGGCAATCAGCCCCAGCATTTT. Protein product: CASAFSGQGGNQPQHF.

In its sample, this clonotype was seen a few times. The chain couples TRBV6-2 or TRBV6-3 to TRBJ1-6; D uncertain. CDR1 and CDR2 from the germline V gene are MNHEY and SVGEGT. This CDR3 has 15 residues. V was pared by 6 bases and J by 5 bases, with 14 bases between. The CDR3 sequence: CASRPPRPDNSPLHF. The DNA of the CDR3 is TGTGCCAGCAGACCACCCCGTCCGGATAATTCACCCCTCCACTTT.

The chain carries TRBV7-9 and TRBJ1-4; weak D call: TRBD1 (6 bases). Germline lookup yields CDR1 SEHNR and CDR2 FQNEAQ (reference sequence). The CDR3 contains 17 residues. Trimming stripped 5 bases from V and 1 base from J, with 17 bases between. The CDR3 protein is CASSQWTAGVTNEKLFF. For the CDR3, the DNA is TGTGCCAGCAGCCAGTGGACAGCGGGAGTAACTAATGAAAAACTGTTTTTT.

The J gene is TRBJ2-5, the V gene TRBV20-1, with 9 bases identical to TRBD2. Trimming cost V 0 bases and J 6 bases; bases outside gene matches: 5. This CDR3 spans 14 amino acids. CDR1 DFQATT and CDR2 SNEGSKA come from the germline V gene (reference sequence). CDR3 in amino acids: CSARDPTSGKTQYF. CDR3 sequence (DNA): TGCAGTGCTAGAGATCCGACTAGCGGAAAGACCCAGTACTTC.